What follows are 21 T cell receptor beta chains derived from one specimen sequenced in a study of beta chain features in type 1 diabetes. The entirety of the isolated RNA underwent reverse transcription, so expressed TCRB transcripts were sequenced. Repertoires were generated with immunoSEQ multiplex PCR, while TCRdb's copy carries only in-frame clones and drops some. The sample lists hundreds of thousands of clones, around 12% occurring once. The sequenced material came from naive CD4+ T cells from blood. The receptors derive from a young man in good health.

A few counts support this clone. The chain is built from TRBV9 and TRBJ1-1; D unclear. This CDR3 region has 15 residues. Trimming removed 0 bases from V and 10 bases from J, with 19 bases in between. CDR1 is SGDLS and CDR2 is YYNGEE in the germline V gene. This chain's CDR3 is CASSVAGDIRGGAFF. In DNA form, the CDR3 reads TGTGCCAGCAGCGTAGCGGGCGACATTCGTGGAGGAGCTTTCTTT.

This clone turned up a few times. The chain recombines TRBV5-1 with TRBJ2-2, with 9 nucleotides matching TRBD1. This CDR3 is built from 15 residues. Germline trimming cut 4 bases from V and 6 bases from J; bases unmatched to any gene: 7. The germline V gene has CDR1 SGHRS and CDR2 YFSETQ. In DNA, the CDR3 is TGCGCCAGCAGCCTGGGACAGGGAAGTTCCGGGGAGCTGTTTTTT. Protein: CASSLGQGSSGELFF.

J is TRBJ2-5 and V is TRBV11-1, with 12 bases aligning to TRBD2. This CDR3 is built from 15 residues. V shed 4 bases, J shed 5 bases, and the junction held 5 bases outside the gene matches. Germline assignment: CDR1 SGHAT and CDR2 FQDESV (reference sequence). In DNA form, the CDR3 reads TGTGCCAGCAGCTCTAGCGGGGGGGCCTGGGAGACCCAGTACTTC. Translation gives CASSSSGGAWETQYF.

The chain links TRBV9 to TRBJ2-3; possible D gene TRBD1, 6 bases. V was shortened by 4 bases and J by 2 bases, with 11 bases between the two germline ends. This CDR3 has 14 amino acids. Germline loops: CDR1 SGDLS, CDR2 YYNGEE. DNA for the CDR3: TGTGCCAGCAGCCCCCCGGGACACACAGATACGCAGTATTTT. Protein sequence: CASSPPGHTDTQYF.

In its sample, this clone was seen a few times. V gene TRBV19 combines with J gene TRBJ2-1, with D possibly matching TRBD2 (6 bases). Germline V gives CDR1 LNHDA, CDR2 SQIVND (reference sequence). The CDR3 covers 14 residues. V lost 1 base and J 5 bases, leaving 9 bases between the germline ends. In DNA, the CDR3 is TGTGCCAGTAGTATAGGGGGACTTCACAATGAGCAGTTCTTC. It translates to CASSIGGLHNEQFF.

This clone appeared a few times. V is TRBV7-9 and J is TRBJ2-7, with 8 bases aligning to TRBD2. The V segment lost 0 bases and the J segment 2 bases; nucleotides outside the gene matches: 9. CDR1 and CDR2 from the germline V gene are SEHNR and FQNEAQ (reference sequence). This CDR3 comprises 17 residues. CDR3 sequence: CASSLAVGSGETYEQYF. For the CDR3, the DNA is TGTGCCAGCAGCTTAGCGGTCGGTAGCGGGGAGACCTACGAGCAGTACTTC.

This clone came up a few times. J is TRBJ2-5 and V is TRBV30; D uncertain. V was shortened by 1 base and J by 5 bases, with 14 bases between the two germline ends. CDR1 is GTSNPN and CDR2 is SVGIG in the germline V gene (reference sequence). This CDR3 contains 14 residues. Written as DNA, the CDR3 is TGTGCCTGGAGTGAGTTCCCGGGTCGGGAGACCCAGTACTTC. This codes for CAWSEFPGRETQYF.

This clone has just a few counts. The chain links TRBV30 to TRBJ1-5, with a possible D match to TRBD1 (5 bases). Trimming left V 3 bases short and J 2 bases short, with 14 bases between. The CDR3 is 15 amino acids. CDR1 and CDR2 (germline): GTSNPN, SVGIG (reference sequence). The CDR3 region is CAWSQAGAGNQPQHF. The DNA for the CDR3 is TGTGCCTGGAGCCAAGCTGGGGCGGGCAATCAGCCCCAGCATTTT.

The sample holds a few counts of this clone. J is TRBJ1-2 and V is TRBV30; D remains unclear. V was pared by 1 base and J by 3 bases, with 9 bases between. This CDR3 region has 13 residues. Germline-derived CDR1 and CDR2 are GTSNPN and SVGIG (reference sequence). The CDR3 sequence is CAWSAGTYYGYTF. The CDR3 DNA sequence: TGTGCCTGGAGTGCGGGTACCTACTATGGCTACACCTTC.

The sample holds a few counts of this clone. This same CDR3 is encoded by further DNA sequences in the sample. CDR3 nucleotide sequence: TGTGCCAGCAGCTTAGGACTAGCGGGAGCTTATGAGCAGTACTTC. This sequence encodes CASSLGLAGAYEQYF. V usage is TRBV7-2 and J usage is TRBJ2-7, with 12 bases aligning to TRBD2. The V gene end was trimmed by 1 base and the J gene end by 7 bases; junction bases not matched to a gene: 5. The CDR3 contains 15 residues. Germline loops: CDR1 SGHTA, CDR2 FQGNSA.

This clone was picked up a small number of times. CDR3 residues: CASSPRRGSSPPGETQYF. The CDR3 coding sequence is TGTGCCAGCAGCCCCCGGCGGGGTTCGTCCCCGCCGGGAGAGACCCAGTACTTC. This sequence joins TRBV14 and TRBJ2-5; a possible D gene is TRBD2 (6 bases). This CDR3 is 18 amino acids long. V gave up 4 bases and J gave up 4 bases, with 25 bases separating them. Germline V gene lookup returns CDR1 SGHDN and CDR2 FVKESK.

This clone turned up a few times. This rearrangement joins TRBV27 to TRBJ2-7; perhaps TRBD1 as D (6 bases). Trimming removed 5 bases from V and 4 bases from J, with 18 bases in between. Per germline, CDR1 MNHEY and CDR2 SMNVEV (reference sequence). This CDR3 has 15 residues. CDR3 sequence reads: CASSQQGSMGYEQYF. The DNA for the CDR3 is TGTGCCAGCAGTCAACAGGGTTCAATGGGGTACGAGCAGTACTTC.

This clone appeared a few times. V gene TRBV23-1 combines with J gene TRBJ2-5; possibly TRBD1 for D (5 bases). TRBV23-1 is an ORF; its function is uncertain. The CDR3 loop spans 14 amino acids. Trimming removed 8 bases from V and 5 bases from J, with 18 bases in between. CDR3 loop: CASWHPGSQETQYF. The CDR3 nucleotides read TGCGCCAGCTGGCACCCAGGGTCTCAGGAGACCCAGTACTTC.

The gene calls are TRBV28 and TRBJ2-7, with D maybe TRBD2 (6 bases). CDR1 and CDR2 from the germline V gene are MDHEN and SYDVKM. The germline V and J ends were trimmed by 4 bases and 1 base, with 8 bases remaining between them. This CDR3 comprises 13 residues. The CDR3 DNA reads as TGTGCCAGCAGTTACGGGACTTCCTACGAGCAGTACTTC. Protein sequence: CASSYGTSYEQYF.

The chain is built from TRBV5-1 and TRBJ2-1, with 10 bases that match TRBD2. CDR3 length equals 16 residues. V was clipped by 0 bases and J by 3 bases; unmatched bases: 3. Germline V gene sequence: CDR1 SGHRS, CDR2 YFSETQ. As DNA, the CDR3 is TGCGCCAGCAGCTTGGAAGGACTAGCGGACTACAATGAGCAGTTCTTC. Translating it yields CASSLEGLADYNEQFF.

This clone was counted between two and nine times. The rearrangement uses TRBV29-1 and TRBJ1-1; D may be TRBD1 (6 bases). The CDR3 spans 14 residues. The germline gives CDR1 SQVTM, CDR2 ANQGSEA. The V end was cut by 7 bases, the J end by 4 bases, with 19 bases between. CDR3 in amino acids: CSGTGTTLRTEAFF. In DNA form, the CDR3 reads TGCAGCGGGACCGGGACAACATTACGCACTGAAGCTTTCTTT. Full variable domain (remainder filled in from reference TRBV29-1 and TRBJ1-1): SAVISQKPSRDICQRGTSLTIQCQVDSQVTMMFWYRQQPGQSLTLIATANQGSEATYESGFVIDKFPISRPNLTFSTLTVSNMSPEDSSIYLCSGTGTTLRTEAFFGQGTRLTVV.

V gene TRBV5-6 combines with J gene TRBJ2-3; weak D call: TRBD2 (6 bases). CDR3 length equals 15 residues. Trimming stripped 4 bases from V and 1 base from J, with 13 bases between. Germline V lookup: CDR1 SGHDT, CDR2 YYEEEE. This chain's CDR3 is CASSLRDFGTDTQYF. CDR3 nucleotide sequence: TGTGCCAGCAGCCTGAGGGACTTCGGCACAGATACGCAGTATTTT.

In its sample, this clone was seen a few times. CDR3 sequence: CASTLAGGLYNEQFF. The CDR3 nucleotides are TGTGCCAGCACACTAGCGGGAGGGCTGTACAATGAGCAGTTCTTC. The V and J genes are TRBV18 and TRBJ2-1, with TRBD2 matching 13 bases. Germline CDR1 reads KGHSH; CDR2 reads LQKENI. CDR3 length: 15 residues. The V and J ends lost 8 bases and 4 bases, in that order; junction bases with no gene match: 5.

The CDR3 loop reads CASSHRERQPQHF. In DNA form, the CDR3 reads TGTGCCAGCAGCCACAGGGAGCGCCAGCCCCAGCATTTT. This chain joins TRBV6-5 and TRBJ1-5; TRBD1 might be the D (6 bases). This CDR3 is built from 13 residues. CDR1 and CDR2 from the germline V gene are MNHEY and SVGAGI. V dropped 6 bases and J dropped 7 bases, with 13 bases sitting between them.

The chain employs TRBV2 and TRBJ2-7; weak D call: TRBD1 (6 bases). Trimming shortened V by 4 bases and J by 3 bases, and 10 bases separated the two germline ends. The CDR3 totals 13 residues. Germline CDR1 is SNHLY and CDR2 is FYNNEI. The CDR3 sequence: CASSGWTDYEQYF. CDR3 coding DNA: TGTGCCAGCAGTGGGTGGACAGACTACGAGCAGTACTTC.

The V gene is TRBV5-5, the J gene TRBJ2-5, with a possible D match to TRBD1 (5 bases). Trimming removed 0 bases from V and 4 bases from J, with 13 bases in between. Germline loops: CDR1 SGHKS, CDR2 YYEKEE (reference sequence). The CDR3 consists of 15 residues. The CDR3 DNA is TGTGCCAGCAGCTTGGTTCAGGGCTGGGGAGAGACCCAGTACTTC. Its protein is CASSLVQGWGETQYF.